Below are 20 T cell receptor beta chains sequenced from a single sample in a study of cytomegalovirus exposure and HLA in healthy donors. In the PCR, 60 Vbeta and 13 Jbeta primers were used. Sequenced by immunoSEQ multiplex PCR; TCRdb stores in-frame clones only, minus some. This table has around 250,000 clones, nearly 95% appearing once. Material: PBMCs. These receptor sequences come from a girl aged 2-10 years in good health and CMV-seronegative.

This clone was counted a few times. The J gene is TRBJ1-2, the V gene TRBV9; possibly TRBD1 for D (5 bases). This CDR3 is built from 14 residues. V was trimmed by 4 bases and J by 2 bases, leaving 12 bases between them. Germline lookup yields CDR1 SGDLS and CDR2 YYNGEE. The CDR3 DNA reads as TGTGCCAGCAGCATAGGTGGGGCGAACTATGGCTACACCTTC. Translated: CASSIGGANYGYTF. The full variable domain, its missing parts supplied by reference TRBV9 and TRBJ1-2, is DSGVTQTPKHLITATGQRVTLRCSPRSGDLSVYWYQQSLDQGLQFLIQYYNGEERAKGNILERFSAQQFPDLHSELNLSSLELGDSALYFCASSIGGANYGYTFGSGTRLTVV.

V gene TRBV29-1 combines with J gene TRBJ2-6, with a possible D match to TRBD2 (6 bases). The CDR3 is 14 amino acids. CDR1 is SQVTM and CDR2 is ANQGSEA in the germline V gene. V lost 8 bases and J lost 4, with 15 bases in between. The CDR3 reads CSIAAGSGANVLTF. CDR3 coding DNA: TGCAGCATTGCCGCGGGGTCAGGGGCCAACGTCCTGACTTTC.

This chain joins TRBV13 and TRBJ2-7, with D maybe TRBD2 (5 bases). The V gene lost 5 bases and the J gene lost 0 bases, with 14 bases spanning the gap. This CDR3 is built from 15 residues. Germline lookup yields CDR1 PRHDT and CDR2 FYEKMQ (reference sequence). The CDR3 DNA reads TGTGCCAGCAGCCCACGCCTCGGGGACTCCTACGAGCAGTACTTC. Amino acids: CASSPRLGDSYEQYF. The full variable domain, rest sourced from reference TRBV13 and TRBJ2-7, is AAGVIQSPRHLIKEKRETATLKCYPIPRHDTVYWYQQGPGQDPQFLISFYEKMQSDKGSIPDRFSAQQFSDYHSELNMSSLELGDSALYFCASSPRLGDSYEQYFGPGTRLTVT.

This clone was counted once. The chain carries TRBV27 and TRBJ2-7; tentative D call: TRBD2 (5 bases). Germline V gene sequence: CDR1 MNHEY, CDR2 SMNVEV (reference sequence). The length of the CDR3 is 14 residues. V lost 5 bases, J lost 3 bases, and 14 bases lay in between. The CDR3 loop reads CASSPRAEGYEQYF. CDR3 sequence (DNA): TGTGCCAGCAGTCCCCGAGCGGAAGGCTACGAGCAGTACTTC.

This clone was picked up one time. CDR3 DNA: TGTGCCAGCAGCTTTACAACGCGCGGGACCTTCAATGAGCAGTTCTTC. It specifies CASSFTTRGTFNEQFF. This sequence joins TRBV7-9 and TRBJ2-1, with a possible D match to TRBD2 (6 bases). V was trimmed by 3 bases and J by 6 bases, leaving 18 bases between them. This CDR3 contains 16 residues. Germline CDR1 SEHNR, CDR2 FQNEAQ (reference sequence).

The chain recombines TRBV4-1 with TRBJ2-1; tentative D call: TRBD2 (6 bases). The V and J ends lost 1 base and 2 bases respectively, with 12 bases between them. The CDR3 runs to 16 residues. Germline V gene data show CDR1 as MGHRA and CDR2 as YSYEKL. The CDR3 DNA follows: TGCGCCAGCAGCCAAGCAGCTAGCGCCACCTACAATGAGCAGTTCTTC. Translated: CASSQAASATYNEQFF.

The J gene is TRBJ2-7, the V gene TRBV25-1; D might be TRBD1 (5 bases). CDR3 length equals 15 residues. Germline CDR1 and CDR2: MGHDK and SYGVNS. Trimming took 3 bases from V and 1 from J, leaving 13 bases between them. The CDR3 is CASSERSRASYEQYF. The CDR3 coding sequence is TGTGCCAGCAGTGAGCGTAGCAGGGCGTCCTACGAGCAGTACTTC.

The V call is TRBV19, the J call TRBJ2-7; D might be TRBD2 (5 bases). This CDR3 contains 18 residues. The germline V gene encodes CDR1 LNHDA and CDR2 SQIVND (reference sequence). V lost 1 base and J 2 bases, leaving 21 bases between the germline ends. The CDR3 bases are TGTGCCAGTAGTATAGGGAATCTGGGGAGAGATTTCGCCTACGAGCAGTACTTC. Amino acid sequence: CASSIGNLGRDFAYEQYF.

The chain uses TRBV10-3 and TRBJ1-2, with D perhaps matching TRBD1 (5 bases). The CDR3 length is 15 residues. Deletions cut 3 bases from V and 6 bases from J, with 17 bases between. CDR1 is ENHRY and CDR2 is SYGVKD in the germline V gene. CDR3 DNA: TGTGCCATCAGTGATGACAGCTACAATTGGGATGGCTACACCTTC. It yields the protein CAISDDSYNWDGYTF.

The J gene is TRBJ2-7, the V gene TRBV2; D might be TRBD2 (6 bases). V was clipped by 8 bases and J by 2 bases, with 13 bases between them. CDR3 size: 13 residues. Germline V gene sequence: CDR1 SNHLY, CDR2 FYNNEI. The CDR3 sequence: CASLRDWTYEQYF. CDR3 DNA: TGTGCCAGCTTACGGGACTGGACCTACGAGCAGTACTTC.

The rearrangement uses TRBV5-1 and TRBJ2-3, with 8 bases identical to TRBD2. Germline V gene sequence: CDR1 SGHRS, CDR2 YFSETQ. Unmatched junction bases numbered 6, after V lost 4 bases and J lost 2 bases. The CDR3 extends over 15 amino acids. CDR3 nucleotide sequence: TGCGCCAGCAGCCGGGGGGGTTACTCCACAGATACGCAGTATTTT. Its translation: CASSRGGYSTDTQYF.

The chain is built from TRBV11-2 and TRBJ2-5; possibly TRBD1 for D (5 bases). Trimming cost V 6 bases and J 4 bases, with 9 bases left between them. The CDR3 runs 12 residues. CDR1 SGHAT and CDR2 FQNNGV come from the germline V gene. The CDR3 DNA reads TGTGCCAGCAGAGGGGTAGGAGAGACCCAGTACTTC. Translation: CASRGVGETQYF.

The genes are TRBV30 and TRBJ2-7; D gene unclear. Germline CDR1 GTSNPN, CDR2 SVGIG (reference sequence). The V end was cut by 0 bases, the J end by 5 bases, with 8 bases between. The CDR3 extends over 12 amino acids. The chain's CDR3 is CAWSVFRDEQYF. CDR3 nucleotides: TGTGCCTGGAGTGTATTCCGAGACGAGCAGTACTTC.

The chain links TRBV7-9 to TRBJ2-7, with 7 bases matching TRBD1. After removal of 5 bases from V and 0 bases from J, the junction contained 7 bases not matched to a gene. From germline, CDR1 is SEHNR and CDR2 FQNEAQ (reference sequence). The CDR3 is 15 residues long. The CDR3 nucleotides are TGTGCCAGCAGCCAGGGACAGTGGAACTCCTACGAGCAGTACTTC. Translation: CASSQGQWNSYEQYF.

The chain links TRBV6-5 to TRBJ2-5; 8 bases agree with TRBD2. CDR3 length: 13 residues. CDR1 and CDR2 (germline): MNHEY, SVGAGI. V shed 6 bases, J shed 5 bases, and the junction held 5 bases outside the gene matches. This CDR3 reads CASSGLAGETQYF. The CDR3 region has the DNA TGTGCCAGCAGCGGACTAGCTGGGGAGACCCAGTACTTC.

A single count supports this clone. This chain connects TRBV18 to TRBJ2-3, with 9 bases fitting TRBD2. After removal of 3 bases from V and 0 bases from J, the junction contained 13 bases not matched to a gene. Germline CDR1 and CDR2: KGHSH and LQKENI. There are 19 residues in the CDR3. CDR3 sequence: CASSPREAGGLISTDTQYF. The CDR3 DNA reads TGTGCCAGCTCACCCCGGGAAGCGGGAGGACTCATTAGCACAGATACGCAGTATTTT.

This clone was found once. V is TRBV30 and J is TRBJ2-2; 10 positions agree with TRBD1. The CDR3 is 17 residues long. From germline, CDR1 is GTSNPN and CDR2 SVGIG (reference sequence). Trimming at V came to 5 bases and at J to 6 bases, leaving 15 bases not matched to a gene. CDR3 DNA: TGTGCCTGGTGGGGTGACTCCCGGGACAGGGGTTCCGGGGAGCTGTTTTTT. It codes for CAWWGDSRDRGSGELFF.

The chain combines TRBV7-6 with TRBJ2-3; possible D gene TRBD2, 6 bases. Germline V gene lookup returns CDR1 SGHVS and CDR2 FNYEAQ. V was shortened by 6 bases and J by 3 bases, with 13 bases between the two germline ends. This CDR3 contains 14 residues. The CDR3 DNA sequence: TGTGCCAGCAGTGAAGCGGGCATGACAGATACGCAGTATTTT. Amino acid sequence: CASSEAGMTDTQYF. Filled out from reference TRBV7-6 and TRBJ2-3, the complete variable domain reads GAGVSQSPRYKVTKRGQDVALRCDPISGHVSLYWYRQALGQGPEFLTYFNYEAQQDKSGLPNDRFSAERPEGSISTLTIQRTEQRDSAMYRCASSEAGMTDTQYFGPGTRLTVL.

The chain has TRBV6-4 and TRBJ2-7; D may be TRBD1 (6 bases). The CDR3 has 16 residues. Germline-derived CDR1 and CDR2 are MRHNA and SNTAGT. V gave up 2 bases and J gave up 7 bases, with 21 bases separating them. CDR3 nucleotides: TGTGCCAGCAGTGACGGGTGGGCAGGGGTAGTGGGGGAGCAGTACTTC. Encoded protein: CASSDGWAGVVGEQYF.

The chain's CDR3 is CASSQDIQQGGTEAFF. CDR3 in DNA: TGTGCCAGCAGCCAAGATATCCAACAGGGGGGAACTGAAGCTTTCTTT. This rearrangement joins TRBV4-2 to TRBJ1-1, with 8 bases aligning to TRBD1. The length of the CDR3 is 16 residues. Germline CDR1 reads LGHNA; CDR2 reads YNFKEQ. Trimming cost V 0 bases and J 5 bases; bases outside gene matches: 8.